The rows below give T cell receptor beta chains drawn from one sample of a study of blood T cell repertoires in COVID-19. The protocol was immunoSEQ multiplex PCR, while the TCRdb copy is restricted to in-frame clones and leaves out a portion. The sample contains approximately 390,000 clones, approximately 87% of which appear only once. Input material: PBMCs or T cells enriched from blood (not recorded which). Receptors were obtained from a woman between 50 and 59 years old who had recovered from COVID-19. The CDR3 runs from the conserved cysteine through the conserved F or W. Each record gives: V gene, J gene, clone size, D gene, CDR3 DNA, CDR3 protein. A D gene is named only where the DNA matches it firmly. Size is omitted from some rows. Given values are once, few, many or a class for expanded clones.

v_gene: TRBV18
j_gene: TRBJ1-4
abundance: NA
d_gene: NA
CDR3nt: TGTGCCAGCTCCAGTCGGACAAATAATGAAAAACTGTTTTTT
CDR3aa: CASSSRTNNEKLFF

v_gene: TRBV9
j_gene: TRBJ2-3
abundance: NA
d_gene: NA
CDR3nt: TGTGCCAGCAGCGTAGGTCAAGGGGCCGCCCCAGATACGCAGTATTTT
CDR3aa: CASSVGQGAAPDTQYF

v_gene: TRBV30
j_gene: TRBJ1-1
abundance: NA
d_gene: TRBD1
CDR3nt: TGTGCCTGGAAAGGACAGGGAATGAACACTGAAGCTTTCTTT
CDR3aa: CAWKGQGMNTEAFF

v_gene: TRBV2
j_gene: TRBJ2-7
abundance: NA
d_gene: NA
CDR3nt: TGTGCCAGCAGCGGAGGCAGGTCCTACGAGCAGTACTTC
CDR3aa: CASSGGRSYEQYF

v_gene: TRBV11-2
j_gene: TRBJ1-5
abundance: once
d_gene: TRBD1
CDR3nt: TGTGCCAGCAGCTTAGACTTCCCCGGACAGGTACAGCATTTT
CDR3aa: CASSLDFPGQVQHF

v_gene: TRBV2
j_gene: TRBJ2-7
abundance: NA
d_gene: TRBD1
CDR3nt: TGTGCCAGCAGTGATACCGGGACAGTAAGCTACGAGCAGTACTTC
CDR3aa: CASSDTGTVSYEQYF

v_gene: TRBV5-5
j_gene: TRBJ1-5
abundance: NA
d_gene: TRBD1
CDR3nt: TGTGCCAGCAGCTTGGGGACAGGGGGGTTAGAGCCCCAGCATTTT
CDR3aa: CASSLGTGGLEPQHF

v_gene: TRBV29-1
j_gene: TRBJ1-2
abundance: NA
d_gene: NA
CDR3nt: TGCAGCGATAGACAGCAGCTAAACTATGGCTACACCTTC
CDR3aa: CSDRQQLNYGYTF

v_gene: TRBV24-1
j_gene: TRBJ2-3
abundance: NA
d_gene: TRBD1
CDR3nt: TGTGCCACCAGTGATTCCGGGACAGGGGACACAGATACGCAGTATTTT
CDR3aa: CATSDSGTGDTDTQYF

v_gene: TRBV29-1
j_gene: TRBJ1-1
abundance: once
d_gene: NA
CDR3nt: TGCAGCGGGGGTCGTAACACTGAAGCTTTCTTT
CDR3aa: CSGGRNTEAFF

v_gene: TRBV30
j_gene: TRBJ2-7
abundance: NA
d_gene: NA
CDR3nt: TGTGCCTGGAGTTACAGGGATTTCGGCGAGCAGTACTTC
CDR3aa: CAWSYRDFGEQYF

v_gene: TRBV15
j_gene: TRBJ1-2
abundance: NA
d_gene: NA
CDR3nt: TGTGCCACCAGCAGAGGGAGGGAGTCTTATGGCTACACCTTC
CDR3aa: CATSRGRESYGYTF

v_gene: TRBV3-1/TRBV3-2
j_gene: TRBJ1-1
abundance: NA
d_gene: NA
CDR3nt: TGTGCCAGCAGCCAAAGGAGCGGGGCGCGGGATACTGAAGCTTTCTTT
CDR3aa: CASSQRSGARDTEAFF

v_gene: TRBV7-9
j_gene: TRBJ1-2
abundance: NA
d_gene: NA
CDR3nt: TGTGCCAGCAGCTTAGCGCAGGCGGGCCTCACCTTC
CDR3aa: CASSLAQAGLTF

v_gene: TRBV27
j_gene: TRBJ1-5
abundance: NA
d_gene: NA
CDR3nt: TGTGCCAGCAGTTTTTACAGTCATAGCAATCAGCCCCAGCATTTT
CDR3aa: CASSFYSHSNQPQHF

v_gene: TRBV5-1
j_gene: TRBJ1-1
abundance: NA
d_gene: NA
CDR3nt: TGCGCCAGCAGCTTGGTCGCGGGGGCGGGTGCCGGTGAAGCTTTCTTT
CDR3aa: CASSLVAGAGAGEAFF

v_gene: TRBV6-1
j_gene: TRBJ2-3
abundance: NA
d_gene: NA
CDR3nt: TGTGCCAGCAGTGAAGGGGTCAGCGGTCGGGCCACAGATACGCAGTATTTT
CDR3aa: CASSEGVSGRATDTQYF

v_gene: TRBV2
j_gene: TRBJ1-2
abundance: NA
d_gene: TRBD1
CDR3nt: TGTGCCAGCAGTGCAAACAGGGGAGCTAACTATGGCTACACCTTC
CDR3aa: CASSANRGANYGYTF

v_gene: TRBV30
j_gene: TRBJ1-1
abundance: NA
d_gene: NA
CDR3nt: TGTGCCTGGAGTGCAAAGCTTGAAGCTTTCTTT
CDR3aa: CAWSAKLEAFF

v_gene: TRBV2
j_gene: TRBJ1-5
abundance: NA
d_gene: NA
CDR3nt: TGTGCCAGCAGTGACGGCAGGGGCCCCCAGCCCCAGCATTTT
CDR3aa: CASSDGRGPQPQHF

v_gene: TRBV2
j_gene: TRBJ2-5
abundance: NA
d_gene: TRBD2
CDR3nt: TGTGCCAGCAGTGAAGGACTAGCGGGCTTGATGGAGACCCAGTACTTC
CDR3aa: CASSEGLAGLMETQYF

v_gene: TRBV15
j_gene: TRBJ1-1
abundance: NA
d_gene: NA
CDR3nt: TGTGCCACCAGCACAACACAGGGATTCGGAACTGAAGCTTTCTTT
CDR3aa: CATSTTQGFGTEAFF

v_gene: TRBV9
j_gene: TRBJ1-2
abundance: NA
d_gene: NA
CDR3nt: TGTGCCAGCAGCGGGTCGGTAGCTAACTATGGCTACACCTTC
CDR3aa: CASSGSVANYGYTF

v_gene: TRBV6-5
j_gene: TRBJ1-4
abundance: NA
d_gene: TRBD1
CDR3nt: TGTGCCAGCTCCTGGACAGGTCCTAATGAAAAACTGTTTTTT
CDR3aa: CASSWTGPNEKLFF

v_gene: TRBV11-2
j_gene: TRBJ1-4
abundance: NA
d_gene: TRBD1
CDR3nt: TGTGCCAGCAGTAAGGGACAGGGAGGTTGGGAAAAACTGTTTTTT
CDR3aa: CASSKGQGGWEKLFF

v_gene: TRBV11-2
j_gene: TRBJ2-2
abundance: once
d_gene: TRBD2
CDR3nt: TGTGCCAGCAGCCGGGGACTAGCGGGGGAAATATCAAACACCGGGGAGCTGTTTTTT
CDR3aa: CASSRGLAGEISNTGELFF

v_gene: TRBV5-1
j_gene: TRBJ1-2
abundance: NA
d_gene: NA
CDR3nt: TGCGCCAGCAGCTTGGCGCGCGGCGGCTATGGCTACACCTTC
CDR3aa: CASSLARGGYGYTF

v_gene: TRBV6-5
j_gene: TRBJ1-6
abundance: NA
d_gene: NA
CDR3nt: TGTGCCAGCAGTTACTCGACTATCGGAGGGAATTCACCCCTCCACTTT
CDR3aa: CASSYSTIGGNSPLHF

v_gene: TRBV10-3
j_gene: TRBJ1-1
abundance: NA
d_gene: NA
CDR3nt: TGTGCCATCAGTGAGTCGTTTGAGGGGGGGACTGAAGCTTTCTTT
CDR3aa: CAISESFEGGTEAFF

v_gene: TRBV4-2
j_gene: TRBJ2-1
abundance: NA
d_gene: TRBD2
CDR3nt: TGTGCCAGCAGCCAAGAGCGGGGGGGAAGGTACAATGAGCAGTTCTTC
CDR3aa: CASSQERGGRYNEQFF